This T cell receptor beta chain was captured by sequencing in a study of blood T cell repertoires in COVID-19. The overall study: From the United States, Italy and Spain came samples of acute and convalescent COVID-19. The analysed material was cDNA or gDNA that came from T cells, B-cell-depleted T cells, or PBMCs.

Original processing methods: Counts of nucleated cells, estimated from reference gene primer amplification, were obtained. Assay: immunoSEQ multiplex PCR; the TCRdb copy retains only in-frame clones and omits some. That table is the source of V, J and clone size, and D and trimming were worked out from the DNA. The table lists around 190,000 clones, approximately 80% of them singletons. The CDR3 runs 13 residues. Germline V gives CDR1 WSHSY, CDR2 SAAADI. Trimming cost V 7 bases and J 2 bases, with 11 bases left between them. V gene TRBV10-2 combines with J gene TRBJ2-5; D is perhaps TRBD2 (6 bases). The specimen was peripheral blood. This sequence originates from a human donor in a cohort sampled during active COVID-19. The CDR3 sequence: CASKSGVQETQYF. The CDR3, as DNA: TGCGCCAGCAAATCGGGAGTTCAAGAGACCCAGTACTTC.